The source of this T cell receptor (beta chain) is a study of shared clonotypes between healthy human individuals. Study results and limitations: The sampled material consisted only of blood, and tissue repertoires are likely to differ.

Naive CD8 populations comprised CD45RO-negative cells positively selected for CCR7, excluding terminally differentiated effector memory CD45RA+ cells. All participating donors were Caucasian adults from Nashville, Tennessee. Several immunoSEQ plates held equal portions of the genomic DNA taken from each subset. Assay: immunoSEQ multiplex PCR; the TCRdb copy retains only in-frame clones and omits some. The table has about 2.2 million clones, just over 90% seen once. CDR1 and CDR2 from the germline V gene are LNHDA and SQIVND (reference sequence). The length of the CDR3 is 15 residues. Trimming stripped 0 bases from V and 5 bases from J, with 14 bases between. As to this clone: Its antigen remains unknown.

The source material was naive CD8+ T cells from PBMCs. The clonotype originates from a man between 18 and 35 years old in good health. Some clones in this sample may be carry-over from other donors' samples. The V and J genes are TRBV19 and TRBJ2-7; D remains unclear. The CDR3 loop reads CASSIDRSRLNEQYF. For the CDR3, the DNA is TGTGCCAGTAGTATAGATCGGTCTAGATTAAACGAGCAGTACTTC.